This T cell receptor (beta chain) was documented in a study of blood T cell repertoires in COVID-19. About the study: The origin of the acute and convalescent COVID-19 samples was the United States, Italy and Spain.

Here immunoSEQ multiplex PCR was the method, and the copy in TCRdb shows in-frame clones only, minus some. The table records about 58,000 clones, about 83% of them present only once. The CDR3 sequence is 14 residues long. From germline, CDR1 is SGHTA and CDR2 FQGNSA. V was pared by 5 bases and J by 3 bases, with 6 bases of the junction left unmatched. The clonotype was recovered from a man between 45 and 60 years old with COVID-19, enrolled during active disease. This chain joins TRBV7-2 and TRBJ1-2, with 7 positions matching TRBD1. Sequenced material: peripheral blood. The CDR3 region has the DNA TGTGCCAGCAGCCCGGGACAGTCCCACTATGGCTACACCTTC. Its protein is CASSPGQSHYGYTF.